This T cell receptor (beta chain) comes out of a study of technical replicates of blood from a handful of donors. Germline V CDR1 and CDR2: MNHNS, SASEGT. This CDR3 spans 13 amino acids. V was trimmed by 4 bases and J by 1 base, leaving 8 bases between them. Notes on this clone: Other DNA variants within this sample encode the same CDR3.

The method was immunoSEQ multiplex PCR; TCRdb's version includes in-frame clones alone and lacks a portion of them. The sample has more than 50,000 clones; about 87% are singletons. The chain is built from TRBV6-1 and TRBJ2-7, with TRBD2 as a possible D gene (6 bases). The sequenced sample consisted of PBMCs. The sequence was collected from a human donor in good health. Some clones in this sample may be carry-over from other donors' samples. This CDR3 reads CASSVGGSYEQYF. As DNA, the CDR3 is TGTGCCAGCAGTGTCGGGGGTTCCTACGAGCAGTACTTC.